These 21 T cell receptor beta chains were sequenced from one sample in a study of T-cell reconstitution after alpha-beta-depleted transplantation in children. Unique molecular identifiers were used to barcode this TCRbeta library. TCRdb processed the PCR reads anew with MiXCR; each CDR3 protein has one entry. The repertoire holds about 480,000 distinct CDR3 sequences, under 15% seen once, with 5% to 6% in the top ten. Here the sequenced sample was PBMCs from the stem cell graft donor, taken from the stem cell graft. All receptors derive from a human donor who donated a stem cell graft to a child with combined immunodeficiency.

This chain uses TRBV7-8 with TRBJ2-1, with D perhaps assigned TRBD1 or TRBD2 (5 bases each). This CDR3 has 15 residues. CDR1 and CDR2 (germline): SGHVS, FQNEAQ. Trimming stripped 4 bases from V and 0 bases from J, with 10 bases between. CDR3 loop: CASSYAGSSYNEQFF. Written as DNA, the CDR3 is TGTGCCAGCAGCTATGCAGGGAGCTCCTACAATGAGCAGTTCTTC.

This clonotype has a handful of counts. The junction departs from germline at one end; a sequencing error may be responsible. The rearrangement links TRBV7-7 to TRBJ2-7, with TRBD2 matching over 7 bases. This CDR3 comprises 14 residues. Germline lookup yields CDR1 SSHAT and CDR2 FNYEAQ (reference sequence). CDR3 protein: CASSLEPGGYEQYF. The CDR3 DNA follows: TGTGCTAGCAGCTTAGAACCGGGGGGCTACGAGCAGTACTTC.

This chain connects TRBV20-1 to TRBJ2-1; D assignment may be TRBD1 or TRBD2 (5 bases each). Germline V lookup: CDR1 DFQATT, CDR2 SNEGSKA (reference sequence). CDR3 length: 13 residues. The CDR3 DNA reads as TGCAGCCCTCGGGGCACTACCTACAATGAGCAGTTCTTC. This codes for CSPRGTTYNEQFF.

This clonotype was counted at least ten times. The chain combines TRBV12-3 or TRBV12-4 with TRBJ1-1, with D maybe TRBD1 (6 bases). Trimming left V 3 bases short and J 1 base short, with 9 bases between. This CDR3 spans 14 amino acids. Here the CDR3 DNA reads TGTGCCAGCAGTTTGACAGGTTCGAACACTGAAGCTTTCTTT. Protein sequence: CASSLTGSNTEAFF.

This chain joins TRBV3-1 and TRBJ2-1; a possible D gene is TRBD2 (6 bases). The CDR3 is made up of 13 amino acids. The V gene's germline CDR1 is LGHDT and CDR2 YNNKEL (reference sequence). Trimming took 8 bases from V and 9 from J, leaving 17 bases between them. The CDR3 DNA reads as TGTGCCAGCGAACTAGCATTCCGGAGTGAGCAGTTCTTC. This translates into CASELAFRSEQFF.

The chain links TRBV7-2 to TRBJ2-7, with 9 bases that match TRBD1. Germline V lookup: CDR1 SGHTA, CDR2 FQGNSA. After removal of 3 bases from V and 6 bases from J, the junction contained 6 bases not matched to a gene. This CDR3 has 14 residues. CDR3 residues: CASSFAGQGGEQYF. In DNA form, the CDR3 reads TGTGCCAGCAGCTTCGCGGGACAGGGCGGCGAGCAGTACTTC.

This sequence joins TRBV12-3 or TRBV12-4 and TRBJ2-3; TRBD2 matches at 11 bases. The CDR3 is made up of 16 amino acids. The junction had 3 bases not matched to a gene; V was cut back by 0 bases and J by 4 bases. DNA for the CDR3: TGTGCCAGCAGTTTAGCCCCACTAGCGGGGGCAGATACGCAGTATTTT. Translation: CASSLAPLAGADTQYF.

This clonotype was detected only a few times. The V and J genes are TRBV11-2 and TRBJ2-2, with TRBD2 matching over 9 bases. The V gene's germline CDR1 is SGHAT and CDR2 FQNNGV. V lost 5 bases, J lost 7 bases, and 11 bases stayed unmatched. The CDR3 covers 16 residues. CDR3 residues: CASSLLAGPYYGELFF. The CDR3 coding sequence is TGTGCCAGCAGCCTCCTAGCGGGACCGTACTACGGGGAGCTGTTTTTT.

The chain links TRBV6-1 to TRBJ2-7; 8 bases line up with TRBD2. V dropped 2 bases and J dropped 1; count of bases not matched to a gene: 7. The CDR3 is 16 amino acids. Germline-derived CDR1 and CDR2 are MNHNS and SASEGT. The CDR3 bases are TGTGCCAGCAGTGAAATTTACGGGAGGGGTTCCTACGAGCAGTACTTC. This translates into CASSEIYGRGSYEQYF.

The chain carries TRBV5-1 and TRBJ2-7; D gene ambiguous. Germline V lookup: CDR1 SGHRS, CDR2 YFSETQ. The V gene lost 1 base and the J gene lost 6 bases, with 17 bases spanning the gap. The CDR3 runs to 15 residues. CDR3 sequence reads: CASSLRAGPGVEQYF. CDR3 nucleotides: TGCGCCAGCAGCTTGAGGGCAGGACCCGGCGTCGAGCAGTACTTC.

This clonotype was counted a few times. This sequence joins TRBV9 and TRBJ1-5; possibly TRBD1 for D (5 bases). The CDR3 length is 14 residues. The V end lost 0 bases, the J end lost 5 bases, and 9 bases lay between the germline ends. Per the germline V gene, CDR1 is SGDLS and CDR2 is YYNGEE. The CDR3 is CASSVGGGDQPQHF. As DNA, the CDR3 is TGTGCCAGCAGCGTAGGGGGAGGGGATCAGCCCCAGCATTTT.

This clonotype was seen repeatedly, ten times or more. The chain carries TRBV28 and TRBJ2-1, with D perhaps being TRBD1 or TRBD2 (5 bases each). The germline V and J ends were trimmed by 3 bases and 0 bases, with 12 bases remaining between them. This CDR3 spans 16 amino acids. Germline-derived CDR1 and CDR2 are MDHEN and SYDVKM. CDR3 region: CASSFYSGSSYNEQFF. The DNA of the CDR3 is TGTGCCAGCAGTTTTTATTCAGGGAGCTCCTACAATGAGCAGTTCTTC. The full variable domain, with the rest looked up from reference TRBV28 and TRBJ2-1, is DVKVTQSSRYLVKRTGEKVFLECVQDMDHENMFWYRQDPGLGLRLIYFSYDVKMKEKGDIPEGYSVSREKKERFSLILESASTNQTSMYLCASSFYSGSSYNEQFFGPGTRLTVL.

This clonotype has a count of ten or more. The V call is TRBV7-8, the J call TRBJ2-1; no reliable D call. V was trimmed by 4 bases and J by 3 bases, leaving 10 bases between them. Germline V lookup: CDR1 SGHVS, CDR2 FQNEAQ. The CDR3 runs 14 residues. This chain's CDR3 is CASSSHSLYNEQFF. CDR3 nucleotide sequence: TGTGCCAGCAGCTCCCATTCCCTCTACAATGAGCAGTTCTTC.

A few counts support this clonotype. The gene calls are TRBV30 and TRBJ2-5; a possible D gene is TRBD2 (6 bases). Germline-derived CDR1 and CDR2 are GTSNPN and SVGIG (reference sequence). V lost 0 bases and J 5 bases, leaving 10 bases between the germline ends. CDR3 length: 13 residues. The DNA for the CDR3 is TGTGCCTGGAGTGTACGTCGGGAGGAGACCCAGTACTTC. Its protein is CAWSVRREETQYF.

This clonotype occurred many times. The V call is TRBV20-1, the J call TRBJ2-2; tentative D call: TRBD1 (5 bases). This CDR3 comprises 15 residues. Germline V gene sequence: CDR1 DFQATT, CDR2 SNEGSKA (reference sequence). Deletions cut 0 bases from V and 2 bases from J, with 10 bases between. The CDR3 loop reads CSARDGAENTGELFF. The CDR3 region has the DNA TGCAGTGCTAGAGATGGGGCAGAAAACACCGGGGAGCTGTTTTTT.

The sample holds many counts of this clonotype. The rearrangement uses TRBV4-3 and TRBJ2-2; possibly TRBD1 or TRBD2 for D (5 bases each). CDR1 is LGHNA, CDR2 YSLEER, per germline. The CDR3 covers 14 residues. V gave up 0 bases and J gave up 6 bases, with 8 bases separating them. CDR3 in DNA: TGCGCCAGCAGCCAAGATACGGGACCCGGGGAGCTGTTTTTT. Its protein is CASSQDTGPGELFF.

This rearrangement joins TRBV29-1 to TRBJ1-1; possible D gene TRBD1, 5 bases. CDR1 and CDR2 (germline): SQVTM, ANQGSEA. Trimming removed 4 bases at V and 0 bases at J, with 9 bases between. The CDR3 runs 13 residues. CDR3 sequence: CSVATGLNTEAFF. CDR3 nucleotides: TGCAGCGTTGCAACAGGTTTGAACACTGAAGCTTTCTTT.

The chain uses TRBV6-2 or TRBV6-3 and TRBJ2-1; 9 bases align to TRBD1. Germline CDR1 is MNHEY and CDR2 is SVGEGT. The CDR3 is 14 amino acids. J was trimmed by 8 bases and V by 0 bases; bases with no gene match: 2. CDR3 region: CASSYSTGGDEQFF. The CDR3 DNA reads TGTGCCAGCAGTTACTCGACAGGGGGGGATGAGCAGTTCTTC.

This clonotype was seen repeatedly, ten times or more. The chain couples TRBV30 to TRBJ1-2, with no clear D. Trimming stripped 2 bases from V and 5 bases from J, with 9 bases between. The CDR3 contains 12 residues. Germline CDR1 and CDR2: GTSNPN and SVGIG (reference sequence). The CDR3 DNA is TGTGCCTGGAGTAGGGCGAGTTATGGCTACACCTTC. This gives the protein CAWSRASYGYTF.

This clonotype has just a few counts. The CDR3 nucleotides read TGTGCCAGCAGCTCAACTAGCGGGGGACCTGGGGGGCAGTATTTT. Protein: CASSSTSGGPGGQYF. V is TRBV11-2 and J is TRBJ2-3; 11 bases are shared with TRBD2. Unmatched junction bases numbered 11, after V lost 4 bases and J lost 11 bases. The germline V gene has CDR1 SGHAT and CDR2 FQNNGV. CDR3 length: 15 residues.

This clonotype was seen many times. The chain carries TRBV25-1 and TRBJ2-1; D gene uncertain. Germline V gene lookup returns CDR1 MGHDK and CDR2 SYGVNS. Trimming pared 2 bases from V and 8 bases from J, leaving 13 bases between. The CDR3 has 14 amino acids. The CDR3, as DNA: TGTGCCAGCAGTGAAGTTGGCCCTTATGATGAGCAGTTCTTC. Protein: CASSEVGPYDEQFF. Combining the CDR3 with reference TRBV25-1 and TRBJ2-1 gives the whole variable domain EADIYQTPRYLVIGTGKKITLECSQTMGHDKMYWYQQDPGMELHLIHYSYGVNSTEKGDLSSESTVSRIRTEHFPLTLESARPSHTSQYLCASSEVGPYDEQFFGPGTRLTVL.